This TCR beta chain was recorded in a study of cytomegalovirus exposure and HLA in healthy donors. Study summary: It was reported in a later analysis that the 95 to 150 validation repertoires used the same platform as the approximately 670 first-cohort repertoires. Study-level points and caveats: Subsequent analysis of the 100 to 150 validation repertoires found a tendency for first-cohort TCR clusters to co-occur. The study designated over 150 TCR beta chains cytomegalovirus-associated.

Clones were read by immunoSEQ multiplex PCR, and TCRdb kept only the in-frame ones, dropping some. The sample has some 290,000 clones; roughly 86% are singletons. The donors were part of the validation cohort of 95 to 150 subjects. That cohort was separate from the first cohort, which comprised some 670 subjects. Details on this clone: The antigen remains undetermined.

Per the germline V gene, CDR1 is SGHAT and CDR2 is FQNNGV. The V and J ends lost 0 bases and 7 bases, in that order; junction bases with no gene match: 5. The CDR3 consists of 15 residues. The sequence derives from a man aged 25 to 40 in good health and CMV-seronegative. The V call is TRBV11-2, the J call TRBJ2-1; 8 bases map to TRBD1. The sequencing input was PBMCs. Here the CDR3 reads CASSLDDRGGNEQFF. Written as DNA, the CDR3 is TGTGCCAGCAGCTTAGACGACAGGGGTGGGAATGAGCAGTTCTTC.